The text below deals with one T cell receptor (beta chain). Germline V gene lookup returns CDR1 MNHEY and CDR2 SVGEGT. The CDR3 is 21 amino acids. This record comes from a study of monozygotic twins with inflammatory bowel disease. Each UMI harboured a 6-nucleotide sample barcode and was appended via template switching. TCRdb re-called the 5' RACE reads and shows each CDR3 protein once, DNA omitted. The sample table includes 200,000 to 250,000 distinct CDR3 sequences. This TCR derives from a human donor with ulcerative colitis or Crohn's disease, or a healthy co-twin of an affected twin (not recorded which). Material: blood. The J gene is TRBJ2-3, the V gene TRBV6-2 or TRBV6-3; TCRdb reports TRBD2, a call that lacks DNA to check it against. The CDR3 protein is CASSSLRQGRTSGGTTDTQYF.